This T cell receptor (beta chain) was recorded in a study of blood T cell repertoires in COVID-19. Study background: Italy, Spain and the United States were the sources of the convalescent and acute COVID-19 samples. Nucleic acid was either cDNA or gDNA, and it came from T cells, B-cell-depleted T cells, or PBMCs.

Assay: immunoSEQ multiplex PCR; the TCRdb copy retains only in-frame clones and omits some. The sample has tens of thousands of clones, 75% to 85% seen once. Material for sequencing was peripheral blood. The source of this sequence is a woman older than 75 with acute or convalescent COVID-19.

The CDR3 spells CASSARTFTYEQYF. The CDR3 DNA sequence: TGTGCCAGCAGCGCCCGGACTTTTACCTACGAGCAGTACTTC. The chain couples TRBV7-2 to TRBJ2-7, with TRBD2 as a possible D gene (5 bases). With 5 bases removed from V and 2 bases from J, the gap between germline ends came to 13 bases. The CDR3 runs to 14 residues. In germline, CDR1 is SGHTA, CDR2 FQGNSA.